Sequencing of this T cell receptor (beta chain) was carried out in a study of blood T cells in healthy people across ages. A second PCR, run for about 7 to 11 cycles, used a sample-barcoded 5' primer plus a J-beta primer mix. TCRdb re-analysed the 5' RACE reads in MiXCR, keeping a single row per CDR3 protein. The data show about 1.4 million distinct CDR3 sequences, 59% seen once. Comment on this clonotype: A junction end diverges from the germline sequence, so it may reflect a read error.

This CDR3 is built from 12 residues. Germline V gene lookup returns CDR1 SEHNR and CDR2 FQNEAQ (reference sequence). The amount of total RNA extracted per sample was at least 5.5 micrograms. The V call is TRBV7-9, the J call TRBJ1-2; 7 bases map to TRBD1. Sequencing was done on a sample of blood. This receptor was obtained from a man between 18 and 35 years old in good health. The DNA for the CDR3 is TGTGCCAGCAGGGGGACAGCTTCTGGCCACACCTTC. It translates to CASRGTASGHTF.